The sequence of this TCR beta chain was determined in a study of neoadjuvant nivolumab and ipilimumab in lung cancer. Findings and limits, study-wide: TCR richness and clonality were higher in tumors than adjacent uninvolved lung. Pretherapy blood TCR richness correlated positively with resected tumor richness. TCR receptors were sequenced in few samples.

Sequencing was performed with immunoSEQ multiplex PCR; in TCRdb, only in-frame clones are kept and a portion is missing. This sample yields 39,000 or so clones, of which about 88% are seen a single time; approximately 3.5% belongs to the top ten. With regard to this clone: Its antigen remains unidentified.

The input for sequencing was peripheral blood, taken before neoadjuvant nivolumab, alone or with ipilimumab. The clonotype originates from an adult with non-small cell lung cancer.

CDR3 loop: CASSLGVRGQETQYF. Here the CDR3 DNA reads TGTGCCAGTAGTCTCGGGGTGCGGGGGCAAGAGACCCAGTACTTC. The chain carries TRBV19 and TRBJ2-5; 7 positions match TRBD2. CDR1 is LNHDA, CDR2 SQIVND, per germline (reference sequence). The CDR3 length is 15 residues. J lost 2 bases, V lost 5 bases, and 8 bases had no gene match. The entire variable domain, with the rest obtained from reference TRBV19 and TRBJ2-5, is as follows: DGGITQSPKYLFRKEGQNVTLSCEQNLNHDAMYWYRQDPGQGLRLIYYSQIVNDFQKGDIAEGYSVSREKKESFPLTVTSAQKNPTAFYLCASSLGVRGQETQYFGPGTRLLVL.